Described below is a single TCR beta chain sequence and its context. The length of the CDR3 is 14 residues. V lost 0 bases to trimming and J lost 3 bases, with 9 bases between them. The germline CDR1 and CDR2 sequences are SGHRS and YFSETQ. Study processing details: It was from reference gene primer amplification that nucleated cell counts were estimated. The method was immunoSEQ multiplex PCR; TCRdb's version includes in-frame clones alone and lacks a portion of them. That table supplies the V and J calls and clone size; D and trimming were determined from the DNA. The table lists 25,000 to 35,000 clones, around nine tenths of them singletons, with roughly 12% in the top ten. This entry belongs to a study of blood T cell repertoires in COVID-19. Overall study context: The United States, Italy and Spain were the sources of the acute and convalescent COVID-19 samples. T cells, B-cell-depleted T cells, or PBMCs supplied cDNA or gDNA.

V and J are TRBV5-1 and TRBJ1-2, with D tentatively TRBD1 (5 bases). This sequence originates from a human donor in a cohort sampled during active COVID-19. The donor label of this sample is uncertain. Sequencing was carried out using peripheral blood. The CDR3 here is CASSLEAGYYGYTF. The CDR3 DNA reads TGCGCCAGCAGCTTGGAGGCAGGGTACTATGGCTACACCTTC.